This T cell receptor beta chain was sequenced during a study of CD8 T cells in ankylosing spondylitis. Findings and limits, study-wide: Disease-linked clones, CD8+, were relatively rare in peripheral blood. Among TCR beta sequences, a motif of 7 to 9 highly homologous variants appeared characteristic of ankylosing spondylitis blood.

To note about this clonotype: Its antigen is not identified.

The CDR3 covers 14 residues. Germline values: CDR1 SGHDT, CDR2 YYEEEE. V was clipped by 4 bases and J by 1 base, with 11 bases between them. The TCR beta libraries were generated through quantitative 5'-RACE incorporating molecular barcodes. Each CDR3 protein gets one entry after TCRdb re-called the 5' RACE reads with MiXCR. The data contain fewer than 250,000 distinct CDR3 sequences, 10% to 13% of them seen just once; the ten biggest clones take up 2.6%. Sequenced: blood, either unsorted or a sorted T cell fraction (not recorded which). The clonotype was recovered from a male donor with ankylosing spondylitis or in good health (not recorded which). This chain uses TRBV5-6 with TRBJ1-1, with unresolved D. The DNA of the CDR3 is TGTGCCAGCAGCCCCATTAGTAAGAACACTGAAGCTTTCTTT. Amino acid sequence: CASSPISKNTEAFF.